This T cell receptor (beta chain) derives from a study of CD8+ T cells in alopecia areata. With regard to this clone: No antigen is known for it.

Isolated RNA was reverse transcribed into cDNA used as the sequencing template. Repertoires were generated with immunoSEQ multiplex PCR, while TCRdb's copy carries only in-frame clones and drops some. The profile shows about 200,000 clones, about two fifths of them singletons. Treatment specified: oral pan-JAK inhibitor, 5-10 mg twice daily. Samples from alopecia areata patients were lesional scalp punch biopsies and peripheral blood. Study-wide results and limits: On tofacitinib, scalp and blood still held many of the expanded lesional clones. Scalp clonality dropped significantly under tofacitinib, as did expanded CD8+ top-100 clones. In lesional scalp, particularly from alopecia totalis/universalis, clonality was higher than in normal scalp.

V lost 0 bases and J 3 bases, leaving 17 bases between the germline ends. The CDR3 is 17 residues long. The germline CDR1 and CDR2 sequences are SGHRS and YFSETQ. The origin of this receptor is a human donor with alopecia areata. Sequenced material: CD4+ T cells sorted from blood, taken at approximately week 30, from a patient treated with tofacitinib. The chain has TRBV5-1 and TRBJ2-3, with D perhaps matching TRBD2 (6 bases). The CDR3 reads CASSLGNSGGGTDTQYF. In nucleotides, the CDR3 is TGCGCCAGCAGCTTGGGAAATAGCGGAGGCGGGACAGATACGCAGTATTTT.